The rows below give T cell receptor beta chains drawn from one sample of a study of blood T cell repertoires in COVID-19. Sequenced by immunoSEQ multiplex PCR; TCRdb stores in-frame clones only, minus some. This sample has fewer than 500,000 clones; 70% to 85% occur once, and the top ten carry approximately 1%. The material sequenced was peripheral blood. The receptors were sampled from a human donor with acute or convalescent COVID-19. The donor label of this sample is uncertain. The conserved cysteine and the conserved F or W are not part of the CDR3 here. Fields, in order: J gene, V gene, CDR3 protein.

>TRBJ2-2|TRBV10-2
ASRSDRGNTGELF
>TRBJ1-1|TRBV2
ASSGEGVNTEAF
>TRBJ1-2|TRBV6-5
ASSLTGNGYT
>TRBJ1-1|TRBV28
AIAPRDTEAF
>TRBJ2-2|TRBV7-9
ASSLLQGLF
>TRBJ2-7|TRBV5-1
ASSSAGLAGNYEQY
>TRBJ2-1|TRBV2
ASSAQYSYNEQF
>TRBJ1-5|TRBV5-1
ASSLEPLGGRGNQPQH
>TRBJ2-1|TRBV2
ASRGTSSTYNEQF
>TRBJ2-7|TRBV6-6
ASSPQWTVRRNMPYEQY
>TRBJ1-4|TRBV27
ASSLAVPTNEKLF
>TRBJ2-1|TRBV10-3
AISAGGSGNEQF
>TRBJ2-2|TRBV24-1
ATSDIRMGQNTGELF
>TRBJ1-5|TRBV3-1/TRBV3-2
ASSRGGDGQPQH
>TRBJ2-7|TRBV29-1
SVAHSAGLEQY
>TRBJ2-7|TRBV28
ASLRQGGGHEQY
>TRBJ2-3|TRBV15
ATSRGLTDTQY
>TRBJ1-1|TRBV27
ASSLSLVGANTEAF
>TRBJ1-2|TRBV5-6
ASSLARQGAGYGYT
>TRBJ2-5|TRBV27
ASSGTGATQY
>TRBJ2-3|TRBV30
AWTGRGRLTDTQY
>TRBJ1-1|TRBV5-1
ASSFLTGGKNTEAF
>TRBJ2-1|TRBV2
ASLAEAGGQF
>TRBJ1-3|TRBV5-5
ASSFDSSGNTIY
>TRBJ2-1|TRBV6-5
AGDLTPQGGEQF
>TRBJ1-2|TRBV5-1
ASSLETQGNYGYT
>TRBJ1-2|TRBV15
ATSREYRDYT
>TRBJ1-6|TRBV27
ASSNRASTNSPLH
>TRBJ2-5|TRBV7-9
ASSLYGAQETQY
>TRBJ1-5|TRBV18
ASSPAGQGSSQPQH
>TRBJ2-7|TRBV11-2
ASSLSNREQY
>TRBJ2-3|TRBV29-1
SADSGPGDTQY
>TRBJ1-1|TRBV18
ASSPVGASGKAEAF
>TRBJ2-2|TRBV6-5
ASSRFTGELF
>TRBJ1-6|TRBV30
AWSVPGGHSPLH
>TRBJ1-2|TRBV7-2
ASSPGTGTSYGYT
>TRBJ2-7|TRBV5-4
ASSSGQGIQYEQY
>TRBJ2-3|TRBV28
ASSLRQGGLSTDTQY
>TRBJ2-2|TRBV30
AGTGGGTGELF
>TRBJ2-7|TRBV18
ASSPDSTYEQY
>TRBJ1-4|TRBV19
ASTDSFNEKLF
>TRBJ1-1|TRBV11-2
ASSLGGGSTEAF
>TRBJ2-2|TRBV7-8
ASSTYRAANTGELF
>TRBJ2-7|TRBV20-1
SARSAREQY
>TRBJ1-1|TRBV30
AWSVNSGTTAF